The 5 T cell receptor beta chains given below trace back to one sample, sequenced in a study of cytomegalovirus exposure and HLA in healthy donors. The PCR was carried out with 60 Vbeta primers and 13 Jbeta primers. The table came from immunoSEQ multiplex PCR; TCRdb's copy has only in-frame clones and leaves some out. Of some 40,000 clones in the sample, around 82% were seen once. Sequencing used PBMCs. Receptors were obtained from a young woman in good health and CMV-seropositive.

V is TRBV5-1 and J is TRBJ1-2, with 8 bases aligning to TRBD1. V gave up 4 bases and J gave up 4 bases; unmatched junction bases: 12. The CDR3 has 16 residues. The V gene's germline CDR1 is SGHRS and CDR2 YFSETQ. CDR3: CASSRGRDRRGYGYTF. The CDR3 coding sequence is TGCGCCAGCAGCCGGGGGAGGGACAGGCGCGGCTATGGCTACACCTTC.

This clone was counted only a few times. This chain uses TRBV7-6 with TRBJ2-6, with 8 positions matching TRBD2. Germline V gene data show CDR1 as SGHVS and CDR2 as FNYEAQ. Germline trimming cut 8 bases from V and 3 bases from J; bases unmatched to any gene: 9. The CDR3 is 16 amino acids. Here the CDR3 reads CASHPGGAVGANVLTF. Here the CDR3 DNA reads TGTGCCAGCCATCCGGGGGGGGCGGTTGGGGCCAACGTCCTGACTTTC. Full variable domain (outside the CDR3, taken from reference TRBV7-6 and TRBJ2-6): GAGVSQSPRYKVTKRGQDVALRCDPISGHVSLYWYRQALGQGPEFLTYFNYEAQQDKSGLPNDRFSAERPEGSISTLTIQRTEQRDSAMYRCASHPGGAVGANVLTFGAGSRLTVL.

The chain employs TRBV29-1 and TRBJ2-7; the D is unclear. This CDR3 comprises 14 residues. CDR1 is SQVTM and CDR2 is ANQGSEA in the germline V gene. Trimming removed 4 bases from V and 0 bases from J, with 13 bases in between. CDR3 region: CSVVYRLNSYEQYF. The CDR3 nucleotides read TGCAGCGTTGTGTACCGACTGAACTCCTACGAGCAGTACTTC.

The J gene is TRBJ2-7, the V gene TRBV11-2; 11 nucleotides line up with TRBD2. From germline, CDR1 is SGHAT and CDR2 FQNNGV. Trimming took 5 bases from V and 4 from J; bases not matched to a gene: 7. The CDR3 is 15 amino acids. The CDR3 protein is CASSARLAGSYEQYF. In DNA, the CDR3 is TGTGCCAGCAGCGCCAGACTAGCGGGGTCGTACGAGCAGTACTTC. The full variable domain, with the rest looked up from reference TRBV11-2 and TRBJ2-7, is EAGVAQSPRYKIIEKRQSVAFWCNPISGHATLYWYQQILGQGPKLLIQFQNNGVVDDSQLPKDRFSAERLKGVDSTLKIQPAKLEDSAVYLCASSARLAGSYEQYFGPGTRLTVT.

The V gene is TRBV4-2, the J gene TRBJ2-7; TRBD2 matches at 7 bases. Trimming cost V 0 bases and J 2 bases; bases outside gene matches: 7. The germline gives CDR1 LGHNA, CDR2 YNFKEQ. This CDR3 contains 16 residues. The DNA for the CDR3 is TGTGCCAGCAGCCAAGACGCAGCGGGGACCACCTACGAGCAGTACTTC. Translated, it gives CASSQDAAGTTYEQYF.